The source of this T cell receptor (beta chain) is a study of OX40 agonist ivuxolimab in advanced cancers. Study-level information: Past anti-PD-1, anti-PD-L1 or anti-CTLA-4 therapy was accepted, and around 40% had received some. Overall study results and limits: Some patients who did not respond also had low normalized T-cell clonal expansion.

This table comes from immunoSEQ multiplex PCR, and its TCRdb copy is limited to in-frame clones, with some not included. The sample holds approximately 60,000 clones; around 84% are singletons and the top ten take roughly 5.2%. As to this clone: What it recognizes is unknown.

Patients had blood sampled at baseline and again on cycle 4 day 1 and cycle 7 day 1. Sequencing used CD4+ or CD8+ T cells sorted from blood, obtained in a trial of the OX40 agonist ivuxolimab. The source is an adult with an advanced solid tumor such as melanoma, head and neck, liver or kidney cancer.

The CDR3 here is CASSSGQHTGELFF. CDR3 DNA: TGTGCCAGCAGCTCGGGACAGCACACCGGGGAGCTGTTTTTT. The gene calls are TRBV7-3 and TRBJ2-2; 7 nucleotides line up with TRBD1. The germline CDR1 and CDR2 sequences are SGHTA and FQGTGA. V lost 4 bases and J lost 3; bases outside the gene matches: 2. The CDR3 runs 14 residues.